This note documents a single T cell receptor (beta chain) sequence. The CDR3 length is 15 residues. The junction had 9 bases not matched to a gene; V was cut back by 0 bases and J by 10 bases. From germline, CDR1 is LGHNA and CDR2 YSLEER. The data originate from a study of T-cell memory formation after mild COVID-19. Study information: Across donors, TCR clusters were largely donor specific.

TCRdb recomputed calls from the 5' RACE reads with MiXCR, one row per CDR3 protein. The table has fewer than 250,000 distinct CDR3 sequences, about 16% seen once. V gene TRBV4-3 combines with J gene TRBJ1-1; 9 bases agree with TRBD1. The sequence was obtained from an adult woman who had mild COVID-19 (a few samples of this study predate the infection). Cell type and time point are not known. Sequencing used PBMCs or a T cell subset sorted from them (not recorded which). This CDR3 reads CASSQDTGQGLGAFF. DNA for the CDR3: TGCGCCAGCAGCCAAGATACCGGACAGGGGCTCGGAGCTTTCTTT.